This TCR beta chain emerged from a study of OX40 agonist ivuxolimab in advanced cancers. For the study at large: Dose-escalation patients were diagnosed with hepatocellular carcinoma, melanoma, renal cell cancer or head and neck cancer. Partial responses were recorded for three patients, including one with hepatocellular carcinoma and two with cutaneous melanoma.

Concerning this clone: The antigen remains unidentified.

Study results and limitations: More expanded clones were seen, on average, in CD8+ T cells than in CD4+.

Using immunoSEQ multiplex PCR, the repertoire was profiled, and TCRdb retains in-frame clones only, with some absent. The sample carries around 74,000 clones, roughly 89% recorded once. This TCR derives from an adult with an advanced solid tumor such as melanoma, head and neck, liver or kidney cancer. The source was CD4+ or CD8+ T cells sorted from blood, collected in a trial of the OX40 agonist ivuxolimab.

CDR3 amino acids: CAGGSSGNTIYF. The CDR3 DNA follows: TGTGCGGGGGGCAGCTCTGGAAACACCATATATTTT. J is TRBJ1-3 and V is TRBV5-4; TRBD1 is a possible D gene (6 bases). The CDR3 loop spans 12 amino acids. Germline CDR1 and CDR2: SGHNT and YYREEE (reference sequence).